This is a list of T cell receptor beta chains from one sample in a study of blood T cell repertoires in COVID-19. Profiling relied on immunoSEQ multiplex PCR, and the TCRdb table lists in-frame clones only, not all of them. The data show roughly 250,000 clones, roughly 87% seen once. Sequenced sample: PBMCs or T cells enriched from blood (not recorded which). The source of these receptors is a woman between 25 and 40 years old with acute COVID-19. Both conserved end residues are part of each CDR3. A D gene is named only where the DNA matches it firmly. Clone size is not always given. Where it is, it says once, few, many or a class for expanded clones.

d_gene	len	v_gene	j_gene	abundance	CDR3aa	CDR3nt
-	14	TRBV7-3	TRBJ2-1	-	CASSQGGDDAEQFF	TGTGCCAGCAGCCAAGGGGGGGACGATGCTGAGCAGTTCTTC
TRBD1	15	TRBV7-6	TRBJ1-1	-	CASSSGQGMNTEAFF	TGTGCCAGCAGCTCCGGACAGGGCATGAACACTGAAGCTTTCTTT
-	15	TRBV5-1	TRBJ1-2	-	CASSLETGSNYGYTF	TGCGCCAGCAGCTTAGAAACAGGATCTAACTATGGCTACACCTTC
TRBD2	14	TRBV28	TRBJ2-7	-	CASNLRLAGDEQYF	TGTGCCAGCAATCTCAGGCTAGCGGGAGACGAGCAGTACTTC
TRBD2	16	TRBV19	TRBJ2-3	-	CASSIVAGGLTDTQYF	TGTGCCAGTAGTATAGTAGCGGGGGGACTCACAGATACGCAGTATTTT
-	16	TRBV19	TRBJ1-5	-	CASSIRGRSGNQPQHF	TGTGCCAGTAGTATACGGGGGAGGTCGGGCAATCAGCCCCAGCATTTT
TRBD1	15	TRBV27	TRBJ1-2	once	CASSFRQGSVNGYTF	TGTGCCAGCAGTTTCCGACAGGGATCAGTCAATGGCTACACCTTC
TRBD1	16	TRBV5-1	TRBJ2-2	-	CASSGTGVSSTGELFF	TGCGCCAGCAGCGGCACAGGGGTTTCGAGCACCGGGGAGCTGTTTTTT
TRBD2	19	TRBV9	TRBJ2-2	-	CASSVAPIASGFRTGELFF	TGTGCCAGCAGCGTAGCTCCTATTGCTAGCGGATTCCGGACCGGGGAGCTGTTTTTT
TRBD1	13	TRBV27	TRBJ2-5	-	CASSKQGAETQYF	TGTGCCAGCAGTAAACAGGGGGCCGAGACCCAGTACTTC
TRBD1	16	TRBV6-6	TRBJ1-3	-	CASALDRVVFGNTIYF	TGTGCCAGCGCCTTAGACAGGGTGGTCTTTGGAAACACCATATATTTT
-	15	TRBV5-4	TRBJ2-7	-	CASSPDPVQGYEQYF	TGTGCCAGCAGCCCGGATCCCGTACAGGGCTACGAGCAGTACTTC
-	15	TRBV28	TRBJ1-2	-	CASSLVGEANYGYTF	TGTGCCAGCAGTTTGGTGGGGGAGGCTAACTATGGCTACACCTTC
TRBD1	15	TRBV3-1/TRBV3-2	TRBJ1-6	-	CASSHGQGNYSPLHF	TGTGCCAGCAGCCATGGACAGGGGAATTATTCACCCCTCCACTTT
TRBD2	14	TRBV4-3	TRBJ2-7	-	CASKAGVNSYEQYF	TGCGCCAGTAAAGCGGGAGTAAACTCCTACGAGCAGTACTTC
TRBD1	16	TRBV7-2	TRBJ2-1	-	CASSLVLGQGFREQFF	TGTGCCAGCAGCTTAGTCCTGGGACAGGGATTCCGGGAGCAGTTCTTC
-	14	TRBV27	TRBJ2-7	-	CASSFAGMGYEQYF	TGTGCCAGCAGTTTCGCGGGTATGGGCTACGAGCAGTACTTC
TRBD2	14	TRBV7-2	TRBJ2-3	-	CASSQTSGRDTQYF	TGTGCCAGCAGCCAGACTAGCGGGAGAGATACGCAGTATTTT
-	14	TRBV5-6	TRBJ2-5	-	CASSTRGWVETQYF	TGTGCCAGCAGCACCAGGGGTTGGGTGGAGACCCAGTACTTC
TRBD1	12	TRBV28	TRBJ1-1	-	CASSPTGTEAFF	TGTGCCAGCAGTCCGACAGGGACTGAAGCTTTCTTT
-	17	TRBV19	TRBJ1-5	many	CASSNQGSSGGNQPQHF	TGTGCCAGTAGTAACCAAGGGTCCTCGGGAGGCAATCAGCCCCAGCATTTT
TRBD1	13	TRBV5-4	TRBJ1-2	-	CASSLEGQGGYTF	TGTGCCAGCAGCTTGGAAGGACAGGGTGGCTACACCTTC
TRBD1	15	TRBV7-3	TRBJ2-7	-	CASSLITGGRYEQYF	TGTGCCAGCAGCTTAATCACAGGGGGCAGATACGAGCAGTACTTC
TRBD2	20	TRBV28	TRBJ2-1	-	CASSSPTRGLAGGSYNEQFF	TGTGCCAGCAGTTCACCCACCAGGGGACTAGCGGGAGGATCCTACAATGAGCAGTTCTTC
-	13	TRBV9	TRBJ1-2	few	CASSVAKGFGYTF	TGTGCCAGCAGCGTAGCTAAGGGGTTTGGCTACACCTTC
TRBD1	15	TRBV9	TRBJ1-6	-	CASSPGTVRQSPLHF	TGTGCCAGCAGCCCTGGGACAGTCCGTCAGTCACCCCTCCACTTT
-	13	TRBV6-5	TRBJ1-2	few	CASSPTVTSGYTF	TGTGCCAGCAGTCCGACAGTGACGAGTGGCTACACCTTC
TRBD1	15	TRBV9	TRBJ1-2	-	CASSETGGPYYGYTF	TGTGCCAGCAGCGAAACAGGGGGCCCTTACTATGGCTACACCTTC
-	14	TRBV5-1	TRBJ1-2	-	CASSLGQPNYGYTF	TGCGCCAGCAGCTTGGGACAGCCCAACTATGGCTACACCTTC
-	15	TRBV19	TRBJ1-5	-	CASSESRTDNQPQHF	TGTGCCAGTAGTGAATCGAGAACAGATAATCAGCCCCAGCATTTT
TRBD2	14	TRBV15	TRBJ2-7	few	CATSTPGGEYEQYF	TGTGCCACCAGCACCCCTGGGGGGGAGTACGAGCAGTACTTC
-	14	TRBV5-1	TRBJ1-2	-	CASSPRGVNYGYTF	TGCGCCAGCAGCCCCAGAGGAGTAAACTATGGCTACACCTTC
-	15	TRBV19	TRBJ1-5	-	CASSFSGGRNQPQHF	TGTGCCAGTAGTTTCTCCGGGGGTCGCAATCAGCCCCAGCATTTT
-	15	TRBV3-1/TRBV3-2	TRBJ2-2	-	CASSQKFQGHGELFF	TGTGCCAGCAGCCAAAAGTTCCAGGGGCACGGGGAGCTGTTTTTT
TRBD2	15	TRBV5-4	TRBJ2-3	-	CASRKGGDLSDTQYF	TGTGCCAGCAGGAAGGGAGGGGACTTATCAGATACGCAGTATTTT
TRBD1	15	TRBV28	TRBJ1-4	few	CASSLSRQGRYPMTF	TGTGCCAGCAGTTTATCCAGACAGGGGCGTTACCCCATGACATTT
TRBD1	14	TRBV10-2	TRBJ2-1	-	CASRPGQGQIEQFF	TGCGCCAGCAGACCGGGACAGGGACAGATTGAGCAGTTCTTC
-	15	TRBV9	TRBJ2-5	-	CASSTRLGGEETQYF	TGTGCCAGCAGCACCCGACTAGGGGGGGAAGAGACCCAGTACTTC
TRBD2	15	TRBV7-2	TRBJ2-3	-	CASSHRLAGADTQYF	TGTGCCAGCAGCCACCGACTAGCGGGAGCAGATACGCAGTATTTT
TRBD1	14	TRBV5-1	TRBJ1-1	-	CASSSDRGNTEAFF	TGCGCCAGCAGCTCGGACAGGGGGAACACTGAAGCTTTCTTT